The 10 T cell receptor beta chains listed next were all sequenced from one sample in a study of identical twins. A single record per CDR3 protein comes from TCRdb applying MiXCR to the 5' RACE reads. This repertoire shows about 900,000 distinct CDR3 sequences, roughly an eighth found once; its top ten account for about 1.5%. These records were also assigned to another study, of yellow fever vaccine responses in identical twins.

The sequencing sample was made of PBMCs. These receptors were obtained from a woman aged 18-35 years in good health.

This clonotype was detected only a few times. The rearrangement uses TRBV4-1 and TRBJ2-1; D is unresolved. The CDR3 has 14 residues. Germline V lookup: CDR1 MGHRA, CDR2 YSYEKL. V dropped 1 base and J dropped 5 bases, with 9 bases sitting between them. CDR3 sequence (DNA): TGCGCCAGCAGCCAAGGTGGTGGAAACAATGAGCAGTTCTTC. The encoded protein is CASSQGGGNNEQFF.

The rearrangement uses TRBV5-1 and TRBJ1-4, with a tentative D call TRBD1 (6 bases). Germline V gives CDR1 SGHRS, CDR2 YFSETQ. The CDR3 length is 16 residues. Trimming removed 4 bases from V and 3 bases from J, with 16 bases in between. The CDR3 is CASSLRGTGSNEKLFF. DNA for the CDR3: TGCGCCAGCAGCCTGAGGGGCACAGGGTCTAATGAAAAACTGTTTTTT.

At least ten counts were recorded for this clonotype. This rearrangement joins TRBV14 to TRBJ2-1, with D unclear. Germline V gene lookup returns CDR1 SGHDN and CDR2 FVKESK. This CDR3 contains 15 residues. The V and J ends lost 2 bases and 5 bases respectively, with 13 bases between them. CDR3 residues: CASSQQRYKHNEQFF. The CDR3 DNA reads TGTGCCAGCAGCCAACAGCGATATAAACACAATGAGCAGTTCTTC.

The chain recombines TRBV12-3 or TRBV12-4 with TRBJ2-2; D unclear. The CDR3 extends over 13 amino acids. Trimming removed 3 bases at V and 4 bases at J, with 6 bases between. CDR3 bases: TGTGCCAGCAGTTTTCGAAGCACCGGGGAGCTGTTTTTT. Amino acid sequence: CASSFRSTGELFF.

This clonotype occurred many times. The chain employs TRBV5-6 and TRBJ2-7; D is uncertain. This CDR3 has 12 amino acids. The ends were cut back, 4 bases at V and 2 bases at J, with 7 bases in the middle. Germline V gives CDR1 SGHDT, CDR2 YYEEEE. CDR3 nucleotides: TGTGCCAGCAGCCTTCAGACCTACGAGCAGTACTTC. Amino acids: CASSLQTYEQYF.

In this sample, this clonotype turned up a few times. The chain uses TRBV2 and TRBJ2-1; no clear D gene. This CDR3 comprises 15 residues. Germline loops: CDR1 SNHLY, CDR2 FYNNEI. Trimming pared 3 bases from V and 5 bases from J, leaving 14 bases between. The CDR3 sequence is CASSEAMPDDNEQFF. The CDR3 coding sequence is TGTGCCAGCAGTGAGGCTATGCCTGACGACAATGAGCAGTTCTTC.

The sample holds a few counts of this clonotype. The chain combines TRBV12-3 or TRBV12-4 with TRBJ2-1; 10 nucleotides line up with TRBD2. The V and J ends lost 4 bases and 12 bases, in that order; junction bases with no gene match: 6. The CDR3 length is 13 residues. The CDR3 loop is CASSSSGGSRQFF. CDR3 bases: TGTGCCAGCAGTTCTAGCGGGGGCAGCCGGCAGTTCTTC.

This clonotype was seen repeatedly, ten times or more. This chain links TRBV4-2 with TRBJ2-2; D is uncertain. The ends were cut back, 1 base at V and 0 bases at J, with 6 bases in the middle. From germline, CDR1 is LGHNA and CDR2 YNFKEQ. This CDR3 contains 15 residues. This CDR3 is CASSQGGTNTGELFF. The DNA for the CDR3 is TGTGCCAGCAGCCAAGGGGGAACGAACACCGGGGAGCTGTTTTTT.

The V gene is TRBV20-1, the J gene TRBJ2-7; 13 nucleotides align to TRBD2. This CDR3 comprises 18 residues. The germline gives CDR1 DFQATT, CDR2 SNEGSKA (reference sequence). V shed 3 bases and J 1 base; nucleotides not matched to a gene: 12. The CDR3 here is CSASSPGLAGRFSYEQYF. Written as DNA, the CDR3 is TGCAGTGCTAGTTCACCGGGACTAGCGGGAAGGTTTTCCTACGAGCAGTACTTC.

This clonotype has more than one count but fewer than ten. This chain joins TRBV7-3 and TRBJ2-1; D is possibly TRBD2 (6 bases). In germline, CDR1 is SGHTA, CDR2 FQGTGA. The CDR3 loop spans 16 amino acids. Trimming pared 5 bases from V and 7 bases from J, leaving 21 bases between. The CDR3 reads CASSLDHRGMSNEQFF. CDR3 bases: TGTGCCAGCAGCCTAGATCACCGGGGGATGAGTAATGAGCAGTTCTTC.